The next 17 T cell receptor beta chains were all read from a single sample in a study of early T cells in non-severe SARS-CoV-2 infection. Each CDR3 protein gets one entry after TCRdb re-called the 5' RACE reads with MiXCR. This repertoire shows under 40,000 distinct CDR3 sequences, 4.5% to 7.5% found once; its top ten account for about 8%. What was sequenced was whole blood. Receptor source: an adult who was a healthcare worker with PCR-confirmed SARS-CoV-2 infection or an uninfected control (not recorded which).

The chain recombines TRBV6-5 with TRBJ2-3; weak D call: TRBD2 (7 bases). This CDR3 is built from 15 residues. Trimming removed 8 bases from V and 2 bases from J, with 17 bases in between. Germline CDR1 reads MNHEY; CDR2 reads SVGAGI. CDR3 nucleotide sequence: TGTGCCAGCGGGGCGAGGCGGGGGCACACAGATACGCAGTATTTT. This translates into CASGARRGHTDTQYF.

This clonotype showed up just a few times. The V gene is TRBV7-3, the J gene TRBJ2-5, with 8 bases aligning to TRBD2. The CDR3 covers 15 residues. Trimming at V came to 5 bases and at J to 0 bases, leaving 5 bases not matched to a gene. Per the germline V gene, CDR1 is SGHTA and CDR2 is FQGTGA. The CDR3 DNA follows: TGTGCCAGCAGCCAGGCGGGGGGCGACCAAGAGACCCAGTACTTC. As protein: CASSQAGGDQETQYF. The entire variable domain, with the rest obtained from reference TRBV7-3 and TRBJ2-5, is as follows: GAGVSQTPSNKVTEKGKYVELRCDPISGHTALYWYRQSLGQGPEFLIYFQGTGAADDSGLPNDRFFAVRPEGSVSTLKIQRTERGDSAVYLCASSQAGGDQETQYFGPGTRLLVL.

This clonotype was recorded at least ten times. The chain recombines TRBV5-6 with TRBJ2-5, with D hard to call. The V gene lost 1 base and the J gene lost 8 bases, with 9 bases spanning the gap. Germline V gene data show CDR1 as SGHDT and CDR2 as YYEEEE. The CDR3 is made up of 12 amino acids. CDR3 sequence: CASSLLEGTQYF. In DNA, the CDR3 is TGTGCCAGCAGCTTGCTGGAAGGAACCCAGTACTTC.

This clonotype has a count of ten or more. J is TRBJ2-1 and V is TRBV7-9; 7 bases fit TRBD1. The CDR3 runs to 18 residues. CDR1 SEHNR and CDR2 FQNEAQ come from the germline V gene (reference sequence). The V gene end was trimmed by 1 base and the J gene end by 4 bases; junction bases not matched to a gene: 13. The DNA for the CDR3 is TGTGCCAGCAGCTTAGGTGGATGGGACAGCGATAGGTACAATGAGCAGTTCTTC. Translation: CASSLGGWDSDRYNEQFF.

This clonotype was observed many times. The chain links TRBV10-3 to TRBJ2-5; D is uncertain. This CDR3 contains 12 residues. The germline V and J ends were trimmed by 2 bases and 1 base, with 2 bases remaining between them. Germline V gene sequence: CDR1 ENHRY, CDR2 SYGVKD. The CDR3 spells CAISEVQETQYF. DNA of the CDR3: TGTGCCATCAGTGAGGTCCAAGAGACCCAGTACTTC.

The sample holds many counts of this clonotype. V gene TRBV18 combines with J gene TRBJ1-3, with a tentative D call TRBD1 (5 bases). The CDR3 totals 17 residues. The V end was cut by 3 bases, the J end by 0 bases, with 15 bases between. CDR1 is KGHSH and CDR2 is LQKENI in the germline V gene. The DNA of the CDR3 is TGTGCCAGCTCACCCTTTATTGACAGAATCTCTGGAAACACCATATATTTT. Translating it yields CASSPFIDRISGNTIYF.

In this sample, this clonotype turned up many times. The chain combines TRBV20-1 with TRBJ2-6; no definite D call. This CDR3 is 11 amino acids long. V lost 5 bases and J 12 bases, leaving 11 bases between the germline ends. From germline, CDR1 is DFQATT and CDR2 SNEGSKA (reference sequence). The chain's CDR3 is CSAGQPGVLTF. The CDR3 DNA reads as TGCAGTGCTGGCCAACCGGGCGTCCTGACTTTC.

This clonotype was detected many times. V is TRBV29-1 and J is TRBJ2-5; D uncertain. With 2 bases removed from V and 7 bases from J, the gap between germline ends came to 5 bases. This CDR3 has 10 amino acids. Germline lookup yields CDR1 SQVTM and CDR2 ANQGSEA. The CDR3 bases are TGCAGCGTTGAACCGGGGACCCAGTACTTC. This sequence encodes CSVEPGTQYF.

About this clonotype itself: This could be a read error, since a much larger clone is one nucleotide away. The V call is TRBV18, the J call TRBJ2-7; D is possibly TRBD1 (6 bases). CDR1 and CDR2 (germline): KGHSH, LQKENI. The CDR3 loop spans 15 amino acids. Trimming cost V 3 bases and J 6 bases, with 18 bases left between them. In DNA form, the CDR3 reads TGTGCCAGCTCACCCCTCGACAGGAGGAACTGCGAGCAGTACTTC. Its translation is CASSPLDRRNCEQYF.

This clonotype was picked up many times. The chain couples TRBV10-1 to TRBJ1-1; TRBD1 is a possible D gene (5 bases). CDR1 is WNHNN, CDR2 SYGVQD, per germline (reference sequence). CDR3 size: 13 residues. V lost 4 bases and J 4 bases, leaving 10 bases between the germline ends. The CDR3 bases are TGCGCCAGCAGTGGGGGCATCGGCACTGAAGCTTTCTTT. Translated: CASSGGIGTEAFF.

There are many counts of this clonotype. This chain joins TRBV12-3 or TRBV12-4 and TRBJ2-5; D gene uncertain. Trimming stripped 4 bases from V and 1 base from J, with 7 bases between. The CDR3 runs to 13 residues. The CDR3 nucleotides are TGTGCCAGCAGTTACCGACCCCAAGAGACCCAGTACTTC. Its protein product is CASSYRPQETQYF.

This clonotype was counted many times. The chain links TRBV20-1 to TRBJ2-4; D is undetermined. Germline V gives CDR1 DFQATT, CDR2 SNEGSKA (reference sequence). The CDR3 has 14 amino acids. Trimming removed 6 bases at V and 0 bases at J, with 12 bases between. Written as DNA, the CDR3 is TGCAGTGCCTTCCCTGGGGAAGCCAAAAACATTCAGTACTTC. Translation gives CSAFPGEAKNIQYF.

This clonotype has at least ten counts. This chain links TRBV6-1 with TRBJ1-4; D not resolved. Germline loops: CDR1 MNHNS, CDR2 SASEGT. This CDR3 spans 14 amino acids. V shed 4 bases and J shed 0 bases, with 6 bases lying between them. This chain's CDR3 is CASSAVATNEKLFF. The CDR3 DNA reads as TGTGCCAGCAGTGCAGTTGCAACTAATGAAAAACTGTTTTTT.

This clonotype was seen many times. The V call is TRBV5-5, the J call TRBJ2-1; either TRBD1 or TRBD2 may fit D (6 bases each). Germline V gene data show CDR1 as SGHKS and CDR2 as YYEKEE (reference sequence). V lost 4 bases and J 9 bases, leaving 14 bases between the germline ends. The CDR3 extends over 13 amino acids. This chain's CDR3 is CASSLRGPSEQFF. The CDR3 DNA sequence: TGTGCCAGCAGCCTACGGGGGCCGAGTGAGCAGTTCTTC. The full variable domain, rest sourced from reference TRBV5-5 and TRBJ2-1, is DAGVTQSPTHLIKTRGQQVTLRCSPISGHKSVSWYQQVLGQGPQFIFQYYEKEERGRGNFPDRFSARQFPNYSSELNVNALLLGDSALYLCASSLRGPSEQFFGPGTRLTVL.

This clonotype was observed at least ten times. V gene TRBV7-3 combines with J gene TRBJ2-3; 7 bases are a match to TRBD2. The V segment lost 3 bases and the J segment 4 bases; nucleotides outside the gene matches: 7. The CDR3 contains 15 residues. The germline V gene encodes CDR1 SGHTA and CDR2 FQGTGA. The DNA of the CDR3 is TGTGCCAGCAGCTTCTCGGGGGGTAGATCAGATACGCAGTATTTT. It translates to CASSFSGGRSDTQYF.

This clonotype showed up many times. The genes are TRBV6-5 and TRBJ2-1, with 14 bases fitting TRBD2. The CDR3 runs to 16 residues. Germline V CDR1 and CDR2: MNHEY, SVGAGI. After removal of 2 bases from V and 5 bases from J, the junction contained 2 bases not matched to a gene. This CDR3 reads CASSYGTSGGNNEQFF. The CDR3 DNA follows: TGTGCCAGCAGTTACGGGACTAGCGGGGGCAACAATGAGCAGTTCTTC.

This clonotype occurred many times. V is TRBV3-1 and J is TRBJ1-4; a weak D match, TRBD1 (5 bases). V shed 4 bases and J shed 8 bases, with 20 bases lying between them. This CDR3 spans 16 amino acids. Germline V CDR1 and CDR2: LGHDT, YNNKEL (reference sequence). CDR3 coding DNA: TGTGCCAGCAGCCTGGACGAGGGGCCCGCTTTGGAAAAACTGTTTTTT. This sequence encodes CASSLDEGPALEKLFF. Complete variable domain (other parts from reference TRBV3-1 and TRBJ1-4): DTAVSQTPKYLVTQMGNDKSIKCEQNLGHDTMYWYKQDSKKFLKIMFSYNNKELIINETVPNRFSPKSPDKAHLNLHINSLELGDSAVYFCASSLDEGPALEKLFFGSGTQLSVL.